Listed below are T cell receptor beta chains from one sample, sequenced in a study of a mutant IDH1 vaccine in newly diagnosed glioma. Repertoires were generated with immunoSEQ multiplex PCR, while TCRdb's copy carries only in-frame clones and drops some. Of about 83,000 clones listed, 75% to 90% are singletons. Their antigen targets remain unknown. Sample: PBMCs, taken from a glioma patient whose treatment included an IDH1 peptide vaccine. All receptors derive from a man aged 40-49 years with glioma. CDR3s include the opening cysteine and the closing phenylalanine or tryptophan. The D gene is left open where the match is weak. Size tells how often a clone was seen (once, few, many) or the class of an expanded clone, and some rows leave it out.

v_call,j_call,cdr3_length,d_call,clone_size,cdr3_aa,cdr3_nt
TRBV6-1,TRBJ2-1,11,-,-,CASSIYNEQFF,TGTGCCAGCAGTATATACAATGAGCAGTTCTTC
TRBV14,TRBJ2-7,12,-,-,CASSQGDGEQYF,TGTGCCAGCAGCCAAGGAGACGGCGAGCAGTACTTC
TRBV25-1,TRBJ2-2,15,-,-,CASSERKSDTGELFF,TGTGCCAGCAGTGAACGAAAGAGCGACACCGGGGAGCTGTTTTTT
TRBV6-5,TRBJ1-5,14,-,few,CASSSRPTNQPQHF,TGTGCCAGCAGTTCTAGACCTACCAATCAGCCCCAGCATTTT
TRBV10-3,TRBJ2-5,17,-,-,CAISVGGAGAPGETQYF,TGTGCCATCAGTGTCGGTGGGGCAGGGGCGCCAGGAGAGACCCAGTACTTC
TRBV27,TRBJ2-1,11,-,-,CASSRYNEQFF,TGTGCCAGCAGTCGGTACAATGAGCAGTTCTTC
TRBV5-6,TRBJ2-1,13,-,-,CASSLRLYNEQFF,TGTGCCAGCAGCTTGAGGCTTTACAATGAGCAGTTCTTC
TRBV6-7,TRBJ1-4,15,-,-,CASEIRTPTNEKLFF,TGTGCCAGCGAAATAAGGACACCCACTAATGAAAAACTGTTTTTT
TRBV5-8,TRBJ1-4,14,-,-,CASSRELTNEKLFF,TGTGCCAGCAGCCGCGAGTTAACTAATGAAAAACTGTTTTTT
TRBV7-2,TRBJ2-2,16,-,-,CASSLMDPLGTGELFF,TGTGCCAGCAGCTTAATGGACCCACTGGGCACCGGGGAGCTGTTTTTT
TRBV27,TRBJ1-5,14,TRBD1,-,CASSPGGSNQPQHF,TGTGCCAGCAGTCCAGGGGGAAGCAATCAGCCCCAGCATTTT
TRBV6-5,TRBJ1-1,12,-,few,CASRRVNTEAFF,TGTGCCAGCCGGCGGGTGAACACTGAAGCTTTCTTT
TRBV6-1,TRBJ2-5,15,TRBD2,few,CASSELAGGQETQYF,TGTGCCAGCAGTGAACTAGCGGGGGGGCAAGAGACCCAGTACTTC
TRBV18,TRBJ2-4,15,-,-,CASSNSGLAKNIQYF,TGTGCCAGCTCAAACTCAGGCCTAGCCAAAAACATTCAGTACTTC
TRBV7-9,TRBJ2-2,13,-,-,CASSLQLGGELFF,TGTGCCAGCAGCTTGCAGTTAGGCGGGGAGCTGTTTTTT
TRBV6-6,TRBJ2-7,14,TRBD2,-,CASSPLAGEGEQYF,TGTGCCAGCAGTCCTCTAGCGGGAGAGGGCGAGCAGTACTTC
TRBV2,TRBJ2-3,17,-,-,CASSRGRRNRGEDTQYF,TGTGCCAGCAGTAGGGGGAGGAGGAACAGGGGAGAAGATACGCAGTATTTT
TRBV11-2,TRBJ1-2,15,TRBD1,-,CASSHQTGGDYGYTF,TGTGCCAGCAGCCACCAGACAGGGGGCGACTATGGCTACACCTTC
TRBV7-2,TRBJ2-5,11,-,-,CASSIQETQYF,TGTGCCAGCAGCATCCAAGAGACCCAGTACTTC
TRBV27,TRBJ2-7,13,-,-,CASSLGVDYEQYF,TGTGCCAGCAGTTTGGGGGTCGACTACGAGCAGTACTTC
TRBV19,TRBJ2-7,16,TRBD2,-,CASYGTSGVGSYEQYF,TGTGCCAGTTACGGGACTAGCGGAGTTGGGTCCTACGAGCAGTACTTC
TRBV2,TRBJ2-1,13,-,-,CASRQDRYNEQFF,TGTGCCAGCAGGCAAGACAGATACAATGAGCAGTTCTTC
TRBV11-2,TRBJ2-7,12,-,-,CASSLDLYEQYF,TGTGCCAGCAGCTTAGACCTCTACGAGCAGTACTTC
TRBV28,TRBJ1-1,11,-,few,CASSLLGEAFF,TGTGCCAGCAGTCTCCTGGGTGAAGCTTTCTTT
TRBV4-2,TRBJ1-4,15,-,many,CASSQGGRVEGKLFF,TGTGCCAGCAGCCAAGGGGGGCGGGTTGAAGGAAAACTGTTTTTT
TRBV9,TRBJ2-7,14,-,-,CASSGRDNAYEQYF,TGTGCCAGCAGCGGCAGGGACAACGCCTACGAGCAGTACTTC
TRBV7-7,TRBJ2-1,14,-,-,CASSLGPGGDEQFF,TGTGCTAGCAGCTTAGGGCCTGGTGGGGATGAGCAGTTCTTC
TRBV7-9,TRBJ1-1,15,TRBD1,-,CASSLAGTGAAEAFF,TGTGCCAGCAGCTTAGCGGGGACAGGGGCCGCTGAAGCTTTCTTT
TRBV7-8,TRBJ1-1,14,TRBD1,once,CASSWDRMNTEAFF,TGTGCCAGCAGCTGGGACAGGATGAACACTGAAGCTTTCTTT